This T cell receptor (beta chain) was documented in a study of T-cell memory formation after mild COVID-19. Study background: The study found TCR clusters largely donor specific.

V lost 6 bases and J lost 4, with 17 bases in between. The CDR3 runs 14 residues. Germline V gene data show CDR1 as DFQATT and CDR2 as SNEGSKA (reference sequence). TCRdb used MiXCR to reprocess the 5' RACE reads, holding one entry per CDR3 protein. The sample has 200,000 to 250,000 distinct CDR3 sequences, around 9.1% seen once. This rearrangement joins TRBV20-1 to TRBJ2-3; TRBD2 might be the D (5 bases). The clonotype comes from a man aged 18 to 29 who had mild COVID-19 (a few samples of this study predate the infection). Cell type and time point are not known. Sample: PBMCs or a T cell subset sorted from them (not recorded which). CDR3 in DNA: TGCAGTGCCTACGCGGGCCTCGGGGCAGATACGCAGTATTTT. This gives the protein CSAYAGLGADTQYF.